The rows below give T cell receptor beta chains drawn from one sample of a study of T cell changes during pregnancy in multiple sclerosis. Here immunoSEQ multiplex PCR was the method, and the copy in TCRdb shows in-frame clones only, minus some. The table lists about 44,000 clones, 80% to 90% of them singletons, with approximately 1.1% in the top ten. The input for sequencing was CD4+ T cells from peripheral blood mononuclear cells, taken after pregnancy. These receptors were taken from a female donor with multiple sclerosis, enrolled in a pregnancy study. Each CDR3 is given with its conserved first and last residue. The order of the fields is V gene, J gene, D gene, CDR3 protein. D genes are given only for firm matches.

v_call: TRBV19; j_call: TRBJ2-1; d_call: .; cdr3_aa: CASTLDGGWGIRPSSYNEQFF
v_call: TRBV7-2; j_call: TRBJ1-5; d_call: .; cdr3_aa: CASSQGPLQHF
v_call: TRBV5-1; j_call: TRBJ1-1; d_call: TRBD1; cdr3_aa: CASQGGTGNTEAFF
v_call: TRBV19; j_call: TRBJ2-7; d_call: .; cdr3_aa: CASSSQYEQYF
v_call: TRBV18; j_call: TRBJ1-1; d_call: TRBD1; cdr3_aa: CASSPKQGALGTEAFF
v_call: TRBV28; j_call: TRBJ1-4; d_call: .; cdr3_aa: CASKVPGTNEKLFF
v_call: TRBV2; j_call: TRBJ2-1; d_call: .; cdr3_aa: CASSEGVYNEQFF
v_call: TRBV7-2; j_call: TRBJ1-2; d_call: .; cdr3_aa: CASSLGVGGWGGYTF
v_call: TRBV7-9; j_call: TRBJ2-5; d_call: .; cdr3_aa: CASSSWGLAERETQYF
v_call: TRBV18; j_call: TRBJ2-5; d_call: .; cdr3_aa: CASSPSDQGTQYF
v_call: TRBV7-9; j_call: TRBJ2-1; d_call: .; cdr3_aa: CASSEQGYGSEQFF
v_call: TRBV10-1; j_call: TRBJ1-3; d_call: TRBD1; cdr3_aa: CASSDGTENRNTIYF
v_call: TRBV2; j_call: TRBJ2-1; d_call: TRBD2; cdr3_aa: CASNEREKSSYNEQFF
v_call: TRBV6-5; j_call: TRBJ2-7; d_call: TRBD2; cdr3_aa: CASSPGTSSREQYF
v_call: TRBV30; j_call: TRBJ2-3; d_call: .; cdr3_aa: CAWSGLPIDTQYF
v_call: TRBV5-1; j_call: TRBJ2-1; d_call: TRBD2; cdr3_aa: CASSQPGLAGVYEQFF
v_call: TRBV5-1; j_call: TRBJ2-2; d_call: .; cdr3_aa: CASSLERLVSTGELFF
v_call: TRBV30; j_call: TRBJ2-3; d_call: TRBD2; cdr3_aa: CAWSVGLVDTQYF
v_call: TRBV11-2; j_call: TRBJ2-7; d_call: .; cdr3_aa: CASSPQGTGSEQYF
v_call: TRBV6-5; j_call: TRBJ2-3; d_call: TRBD2; cdr3_aa: CASSLGGKSTDTQYF
v_call: TRBV5-1; j_call: TRBJ2-2; d_call: TRBD2; cdr3_aa: CASSSTSGRAPGELFF
v_call: TRBV11-2; j_call: TRBJ2-7; d_call: TRBD2; cdr3_aa: CASSLEEGGVIEQYF
v_call: TRBV4-2; j_call: TRBJ2-1; d_call: .; cdr3_aa: CASSQSGSYNEQFF
v_call: TRBV5-1; j_call: TRBJ2-3; d_call: .; cdr3_aa: CASSLLGGGDTQYF
v_call: TRBV27; j_call: TRBJ1-4; d_call: .; cdr3_aa: CASSLLGAFNEKLFF
v_call: TRBV4-3; j_call: TRBJ2-2; d_call: .; cdr3_aa: CASSQETVGFANTGELFF
v_call: TRBV19; j_call: TRBJ2-1; d_call: TRBD2; cdr3_aa: CASSGRLAERWDEQFF
v_call: TRBV2; j_call: TRBJ2-3; d_call: .; cdr3_aa: CASSGASDTQYF
v_call: TRBV11-2; j_call: TRBJ1-1; d_call: .; cdr3_aa: CASSLQGNTEAFF
v_call: TRBV2; j_call: TRBJ1-5; d_call: .; cdr3_aa: CASSDRRGGSNQPQHF
v_call: TRBV5-6; j_call: TRBJ1-1; d_call: .; cdr3_aa: CASSFTSIATEAFF
v_call: TRBV29-1; j_call: TRBJ1-1; d_call: .; cdr3_aa: CSALHTEAFF
v_call: TRBV5-4; j_call: TRBJ2-7; d_call: TRBD1; cdr3_aa: CASSLGQGSSYEQYF
v_call: TRBV11-2; j_call: TRBJ2-7; d_call: TRBD1; cdr3_aa: CASSLPWDRDYEQYF
v_call: TRBV28; j_call: TRBJ1-5; d_call: .; cdr3_aa: CASSQQGLGNQPQHF